These T cell receptor beta chains were read from a single sample in a study of CD8 T cells in ankylosing spondylitis. TCRdb itself ran the 5' RACE reads through MiXCR, one entry per CDR3 protein. The repertoire includes approximately 300,000 distinct CDR3 sequences, under 8.5% of them detected once, and roughly 14% sits in the top ten. Sequencing used blood, either unsorted or a sorted T cell fraction (not recorded which). The receptors originated from a male donor with ankylosing spondylitis. CDR3s leave out the opening cysteine and the closing phenylalanine or tryptophan. The size entry is marked missing in some rows and otherwise reads once, few, many or a size class.

clone size,V gene,CDR3 protein
few,TRBV28,ASTGSRGQGDSREQY
many,TRBV7-2,ASSLFAGDQPQH
-,TRBV4-1,ASSQDRLARSNTGELF
many,TRBV29-1,SVEEEANYGYT
-,TRBV3-1,ASSQEGDRLNTEAF
few,TRBV7-2,ASSLDGLGSYNEQF
-,TRBV4-1,ASSQDPGAEEQF
-,TRBV7-9,ASSLVARGPGEQY
-,TRBV5-1,ASSPVRANTGELF
few,TRBV5-1,ASSSRTGGGNTEAF
many,TRBV5-1,ASSPTGLAFSYNEQF
-,TRBV5-1,ASSTLGSTSYEQY
few,TRBV7-9,ASSLALDSYTGELF
few,TRBV6-1,ASRGASGTVPTHNEQF
few,TRBV20-1,SARDKTNSGNTIY
-,TRBV25-1,ASSDSNYNQPQH
few,TRBV7-2,ASSLPGGHPETQY
many,TRBV5-1,ASSLAEGETQY